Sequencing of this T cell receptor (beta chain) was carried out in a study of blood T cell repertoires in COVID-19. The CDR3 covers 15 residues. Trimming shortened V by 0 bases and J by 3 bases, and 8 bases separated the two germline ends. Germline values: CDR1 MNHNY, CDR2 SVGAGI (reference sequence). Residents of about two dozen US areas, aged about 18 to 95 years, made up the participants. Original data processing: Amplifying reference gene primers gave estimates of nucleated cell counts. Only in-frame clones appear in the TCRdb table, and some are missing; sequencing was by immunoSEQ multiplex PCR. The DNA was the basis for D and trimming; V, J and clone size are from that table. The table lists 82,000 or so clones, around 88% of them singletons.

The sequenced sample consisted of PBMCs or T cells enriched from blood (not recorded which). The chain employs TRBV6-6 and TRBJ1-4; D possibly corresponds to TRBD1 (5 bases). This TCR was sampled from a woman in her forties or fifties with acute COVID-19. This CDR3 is CASSYSWGANEKLFF. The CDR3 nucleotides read TGTGCCAGCAGTTACTCGTGGGGGGCTAATGAAAAACTGTTTTTT.